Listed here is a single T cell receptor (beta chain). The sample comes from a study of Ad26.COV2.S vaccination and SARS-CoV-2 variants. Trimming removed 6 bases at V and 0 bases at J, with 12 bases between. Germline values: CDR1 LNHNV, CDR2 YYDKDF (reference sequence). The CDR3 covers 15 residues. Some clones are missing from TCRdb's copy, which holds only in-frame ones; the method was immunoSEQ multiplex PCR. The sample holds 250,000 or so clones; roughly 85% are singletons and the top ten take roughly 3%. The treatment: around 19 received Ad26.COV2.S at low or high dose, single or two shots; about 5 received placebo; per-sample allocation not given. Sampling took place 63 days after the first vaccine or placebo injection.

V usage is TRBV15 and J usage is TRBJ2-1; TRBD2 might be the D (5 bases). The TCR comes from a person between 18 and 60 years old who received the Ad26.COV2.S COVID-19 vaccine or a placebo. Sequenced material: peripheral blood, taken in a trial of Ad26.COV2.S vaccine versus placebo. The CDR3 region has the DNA TGTGCCACCAGGACGGACTTAAGCTCCTACAATGAGCAGTTCTTC. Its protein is CATRTDLSSYNEQFF.